This T cell receptor beta chain was found in a study of T cell clones after liver transplantation (dated by TCRdb to 2018 to 2020). Context from the whole study: The samples were obtained from ITN030ST, a randomized trial that attempted immunosuppression withdrawal within 2 years after liver transplantation. Donor-reactive T cell clones were identified using TCRbeta sequencing after a pre-transplant mixed lymphocyte reaction and were then followed in post-transplant blood. Third party-reactive TCRbeta sequences from pre-transplant MLRs were also identified as an antigen-independent comparator for donor-reactive sequences. Of the eight recipients, a few were HCV-positive, while the remaining recipients had been transplanted for non-autoimmune, non-viral indications. No induction therapy was given to the subjects, and standard immunosuppression was administered until randomization at 12-24 months post-transplant. Tolerance was defined as complete withdrawal of immunosuppression for at least one year without a rise in liver enzymes beyond twice the upper limit of normal. Blood samples were collected pre-transplant, pre-randomization before withdrawal, and post-randomization after either full withdrawal or failed withdrawal. The studied cohort comprised 8 liver transplant recipients, 3 classified as tolerant and 5 as non-tolerant. What the research found in general, with its limitations: In a couple of subjects, low numbers of available donor cells limited the measurable donor-reactive repertoire. A greater decline was seen for donor-reactive sequences than for third party-reactive sequences, suggesting partial antigen-specific deletion unrelated to withdrawal success. When repertoire turnover was taken into account, detection of donor-reactive sequences was significantly reduced in 7 of 8 subjects for CD4 and in 8 of 8 subjects for CD8. Without allograft tissue specimens, donor-reactive T cells may have migrated into the graft rather than being deleted. The conclusions were preliminary, being limited by small, heterogeneous patient numbers and by non-standardized post-transplant time points. In most of the 8 subjects, regardless of tolerance or HCV status, circulating donor-reactive CD4 TCRbeta sequences dropped significantly post-transplant.

Frozen genomic DNA underwent high-throughput TCRbeta CDR3 sequencing by immunoSEQ, including PCR amplification, mapping, bias correction and internal controls. In the paper's pipeline: Productive rearrangements were kept, and unique TCRbeta sequences were defined by CDR3 nucleotide sequence plus V and J gene. For a sequence to be called donor-reactive, it needed a frequency of at least 0.01% and at least 5-fold expansion in CFSE-low cells compared with unstimulated pre-transplant cells. Per-subject minimum frequency thresholds, based on the lowest-template unstimulated sample, ensured at least 90% detection power. Jensen-Shannon divergence between the top 1000 TCRbeta sequences post- versus pre-transplant served as the measure of repertoire turnover. Two-sided Fisher's exact tests were used to test for changes in the detection of donor-reactive sequences. Here the immuneACCESS table is served through TCRdb, limited to in-frame sequences with V and J called. Missing clones are a known gap in these copies; in checked studies unresolved V genes cover under half, and the rest lacks a known reason. The DNA was the basis for D and trimming; V, J and clone size are from that table. This sample has about 120,000 clones in its table, and over 75% of those were observed once. The top ten hold around 0.83% of the sample.

Unstimulated PBMCs, after thawing, were stained for CD3, CD4 and CD8 and then FACS-sorted into CD3+CD4+ and CD3+CD8+ populations. All 8 studied subjects were randomized to withdrawal of immunosuppression. The Qiagen DNeasy Blood and Tissue Kit was used for genomic DNA isolation. Spanning cysteine to phenylalanine, the CDR3 consists of 15 amino acids. Kept here is only the CDR3 DNA, which spans 45 bases and is read in frame from base 1. After removal of 2 bases from V and 2 bases from J, the junction retains 4 bases not matched to a gene. The germline V gene gives CDR1 as SGDLS and CDR2 as YYNGEE. As for this clone: This receptor's antigen is unknown. No much larger clone is present one base from it, and per-base qualities are unavailable.

This receptor was obtained from a human patient who received a liver transplant. In transplant recipients, some T cells may be of donor rather than host origin. Recombination connected TRBV9 to TRBJ2-7, with 10 bases in between that match TRBD2. Sequencing used CD4+ T cells from blood, obtained 12 months after liver transplant. The sequenced DNA: TGTGCCAGCAGCGTTAGCGGGAGGACCCCCTACGAGCAGTACTTC. It translates to CASSVSGRTPYEQYF.